This TCR beta chain was sequenced for a study of T cells in Graves' hyperthyroidism and ophthalmopathy (dated 2019 in TCRdb). As for the study more broadly: Peripheral blood samples were taken at initial diagnosis, before any treatment was given. Thyroid tissue and blood T-cell repertoires from about six Graves' hyperthyroidism patients were also compared in the study. Whether ophthalmopathy could be predicted prospectively was tested in an independent validation cohort made up of roughly 19 hyperthyroidism patients plus 17 patients who later progressed to ophthalmopathy. The approximately 98 discovery patients were randomly divided into training and test sets at a 7:3 ratio. After sampling, hyperthyroidism patients received methimazole starting at 30 mg daily, and ophthalmopathy patients received high-dose intravenous methylprednisolone. A discovery cohort of about 95 patients, 43 with Graves' ophthalmopathy and approximately 55 with stable Graves' hyperthyroidism, was used to find distinguishing TCR V-J signatures. The paper describes TCR Vbeta CDR3 sequencing of around 130 peripheral blood samples, made up of 43 ophthalmopathy patients, more than 70 hyperthyroidism patients and approximately 17 progressor patients.

The TCR beta CDR3 regions were amplified from the RNA transcripts. For the first round of RT-PCR on the TCR CDR3, the HTBI primer set was used together with the Qiagen OneStep RT-PCR kit. A second multiplex PCR round built the libraries, followed by size selection and purification. Sequencing of the libraries was done on an Illumina HiSeq2000 using paired-end 100 bp reads. On the authors' methods: SOAPnuke was used to process the raw data, removing reads that contained adapters or uncalled bases, had a mean Phred below 15, or lacked an exact match to the constant primer or identifier. High-quality paired reads were merged using COPE v1.2.5, and each unique nucleotide sequence was defined as a clonotype. MiTCR v1.1 was used to align clonotypes to the IMGT TRBV, TRBD and TRBJ reference segments. The analysis was restricted to V-J combinations with a frequency above 0.0001, which together covered approximately 99% of the repertoires. The TCS score was defined as F50 (clonal expansion) divided by E x V (chaos), with BLOSUM62-based TCRdist calculated between CDR3 peptides within each V-J. Welch's t-statistics and random forest reduced roughly 530 V-J features to 13, which were used in a naive Bayes classifier (R e1071). TCRdb reanalyzed the raw reads on its own, using fastp at Q25 for trimming and MiXCR for clone calling, and kept in-frame beta chains. Every CDR3 protein is listed once, alongside the most common genes and DNA of its rows. The V and J calls and clone size come from TCRdb's table, not from the authors' own analysis. The sample table contains about 720,000 distinct CDR3 sequences; only one count was recorded for 15% to 20% of them. The ten largest account for around 17% of the sample.

What the study reported, not specific to this receptor: Most expanded thyroid clonotypes (frequency above 0.001) were also found in blood, which suggests that blood repertoires may mirror thyroid immune responses. A model built on a 13 V-J signature distinguished ophthalmopathy from stable hyperthyroidism, reaching 87.88% sensitivity and approximately 81% specificity in cross-validation and 80%/75% in testing. In validation, the model predicted progression to ophthalmopathy with approximately 71% sensitivity and 72% to 85% specificity, a median of approximately 6.5 months before onset. No statistical method was used to fix the sample size in advance, and group allocation was not hidden from the investigators.

Trimming removed 7 bases from V and 5 bases from J, leaving 5 bases between the germline ends. The CDR3 contains 10 residues, cysteine and phenylalanine counted. The read is trimmed to its CDR3 DNA, 30 bases read in frame from base 1. Based on the germline V gene, the CDR1 and CDR2 sequences are SQVTM and ANQGSEA. Hyperthyroidism patients were newly diagnosed, with disease duration under 2 months, and aged 18 to 65 years. Exclusion was applied to patients with uncontrolled infections, other autoimmune diseases, pregnancy or lactation. Diagnoses were established on the basis of clinical symptoms, serum thyroxine and TRAb, thyroid ultrasound, and orbital computed tomography. For progressor patients, blood was drawn at the first diagnosis of hyperthyroidism, before any ophthalmopathy symptoms had appeared. Ficoll-Paque density gradient centrifugation was used to isolate PBMCs from approximately 11 ml of fresh peripheral blood. Patients classed as progressors first received a Graves' hyperthyroidism diagnosis and then went on to develop ophthalmopathy during follow-up. Trizol reagent was used to extract total RNA, and RNA quality was then checked on an Agilent 2100 Bioanalyzer.

Remarks on this clonotype: Its recognized antigen is unknown. The input lacks base qualities; no much larger clone sits a single base away.

The source is a woman aged 45 to 65 with Graves' hyperthyroidism that later progressed to Graves' ophthalmopathy. Material: blood. The chain is made from TRBV29-1 and TRBJ1-4; the D gene lacks a confident call. The encoded CDR3 is CSAKNEKLFF. In nucleotide form, the sequence is TGCAGCGCCAAGAATGAAAAACTGTTTTTT. Extended through the reference TRBV29-1 and TRBJ1-4 proteins, this CDR3 yields the full variable domain: SAVISQKPSRDICQRGTSLTIQCQVDSQVTMMFWYRQQPGQSLTLIATANQGSEATYESGFVIDKFPISRPNLTFSTLTVSNMSPEDSSIYLCSAKNEKLFFGSGTQLSVL.